This TCR beta chain is from a study of cytomegalovirus exposure and HLA in healthy donors (TCRdb year 2017). For context, the study as a whole: According to a later analysis, the approximately 120 validation repertoires were produced on the same platform as the roughly 600 repertoires of the first cohort. The study was designed to test whether signatures of past pathogen exposure could be identified by cataloging public T cell receptors. To predict cytomegalovirus infection status, the study brought together high-throughput TCR immunosequencing, statistical association of individual TCRs with disease status, and machine learning. Besides the first cohort of around 700 subjects, a separate validation cohort made up of over a hundred different subjects was used. Overall study results and their limits: Of the cluster scores, 85% to 95% were above 0 in a later analysis, which found that TCRs clustered in the first cohort also tended to co-occur in the 120 validation repertoires. The validation cohort had no HLA typing available for a later analysis, so co-occurrence within that cohort was assessed over all 120 or so repertoires. In vitro tests confirmed that a few of the cytomegalovirus-associated TCR beta chains recognize cytomegalovirus antigens. It was suggested by the authors that the approach could potentially be generalized to other disease states and immunological phenotypes. The classifier was reported to diagnose cytomegalovirus status with high specificity and sensitivity in both the original and validation cohorts. Most TCR sequences were observed very rarely across donors, whereas some public TCRs were present in many individuals. The study listed 150 to 200 TCR beta chains as associated with cytomegalovirus.

About this clone itself: No cognate antigen has been identified for it. It has no much larger one-base neighbor in the sample; base qualities were not kept.

In the germline V gene, CDR1 corresponds to MGHDK and CDR2 to SYGVNS. From the cysteine up to the phenylalanine, the CDR3 has a length of 15 residues. Of the read, only the CDR3 DNA is kept; its 45 bases are in frame from base 1. Germline trimming: 3 bases from V, 5 bases from J; junction bases outside gene matches: 10. The donors were included in the validation cohort of some 120 subjects, a group kept apart from the roughly 730-subject first cohort. The method behind the library was the immunoSEQ multiplex PCR assay. The paper's data handling went like this. A statistical classification framework was built for diagnosing cytomegalovirus status from the catalog of TCR beta chain sequences. The clones in this table, taken by TCRdb from immuneACCESS, are in-frame only. Not every clone is retained; where verified, under half of the shortfall comes from an unresolved V gene, and the cause of the rest is unknown. Clone size and the V and J calls come from that table; the DNA yielded D and trimming. The sample records about 130,000 clones, about 95% of which are singletons. 1.5% to 2% of the sample lies in the top ten.

The sequencing sample was made of PBMCs. The chain links TRBV25-1 with TRBJ2-7; TRBD1 lines up with 7 middle nucleotides. This TCR was recovered from a man aged 18 to 30 in good health and CMV-seropositive. DNA sequence: TGTGCCAGCAGTGACCCCGGGACAGCAAGGGACGAGCAGTACTTC. Its translation reads: CASSDPGTARDEQYF.